Included here is one T cell receptor (beta chain) sequence, with context. Which antigen it targets is not known. Per-base quality was not reported, and no clone a single base away is much larger than it. The CDR3 measures 15 amino acids from cysteine to phenylalanine. The CDR3 DNA has 45 bases and is translated from base 1. A distance of 19 bases separates the germline ends of V and J, which lose 10 bases and 0 bases respectively. CDR1 MDHEN and CDR2 SYDVKM are derived from the germline V gene. This sample is drawn from a study of cytomegalovirus exposure and HLA in healthy donors (TCRdb year 2017). Regarding the complete study: According to a later analysis, the roughly 130 validation repertoires were produced on the same platform as the approximately 610 repertoires of the first cohort. To predict cytomegalovirus infection status, the study combined high-throughput TCR immunosequencing, statistical association of individual TCRs with disease status, and machine learning. The aim of the study was to test whether cataloging public T cell receptors could identify signatures of past pathogen exposure. Along with the roughly 710-subject first cohort, a separate validation cohort of around 110 different subjects was used. Study-wide findings and limitations: In vitro tests confirmed that a few of the cytomegalovirus-associated TCR beta chains recognize cytomegalovirus antigens. It was suggested by the authors that the approach could potentially be generalized to other disease states and immunological phenotypes. Most TCR sequences were seen in very few donors, while some public TCRs were found in many individuals. Of the cluster scores, about 94% were above 0 in a later analysis, which found that TCRs clustered in the first cohort also tended to co-occur in the approximately 120 validation repertoires. The validation cohort had no HLA typing available for a later analysis, so co-occurrence within that cohort was assessed over all 130 or so repertoires. In both the original and validation cohorts, the classifier was reported to diagnose cytomegalovirus status with high specificity and sensitivity. The study listed 170 or so TCR beta chains as associated with cytomegalovirus.

The library relied on the immunoSEQ multiplex PCR assay. The published analysis was carried out like this. A statistical classification framework was developed to diagnose cytomegalovirus status using the catalog of TCR beta chain sequences. TCRdb mirrors the immuneACCESS table, restricted to in-frame sequences. Some clones are absent from its copies; in checked studies, under half trace to an unresolved V gene, and the reason for the others is unknown. That table furnishes V, J and clone size, whereas the DNA furnished D and trimming. Present in this sample are 98,000 or so clones, nearly 97% of which were seen just once. The ten largest clones represent roughly 0.66% of the sample. Donors formed part of the validation cohort, which comprised 95 to 150 subjects and was distinct from the first cohort of 550 to 850 subjects.

Sequencing was carried out using PBMCs. This receptor was obtained from a woman aged 18-29 years in good health and CMV-seronegative. The chain joins TRBV28 to TRBJ2-7; 5 matching bases give a weak D call of TRBD2. The sequenced DNA: TGTGCCACCCGGCCCCGGGATAGACTCTCCTACGAGCAGTACTTC. Its coded protein is CATRPRDRLSYEQYF.